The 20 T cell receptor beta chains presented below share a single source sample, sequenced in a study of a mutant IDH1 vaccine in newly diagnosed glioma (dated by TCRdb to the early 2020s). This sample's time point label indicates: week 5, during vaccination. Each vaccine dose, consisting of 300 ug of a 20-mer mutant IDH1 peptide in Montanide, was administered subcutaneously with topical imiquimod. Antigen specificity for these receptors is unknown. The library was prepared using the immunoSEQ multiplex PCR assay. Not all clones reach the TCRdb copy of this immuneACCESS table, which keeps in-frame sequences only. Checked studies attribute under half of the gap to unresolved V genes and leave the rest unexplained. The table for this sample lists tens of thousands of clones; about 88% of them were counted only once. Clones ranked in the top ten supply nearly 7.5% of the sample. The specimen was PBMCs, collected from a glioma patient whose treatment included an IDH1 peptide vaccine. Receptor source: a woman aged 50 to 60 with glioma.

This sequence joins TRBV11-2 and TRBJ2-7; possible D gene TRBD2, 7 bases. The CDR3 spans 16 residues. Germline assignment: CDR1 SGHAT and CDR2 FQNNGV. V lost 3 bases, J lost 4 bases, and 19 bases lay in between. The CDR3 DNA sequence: TGTGCCAGCAGCTTGGCATGGGTACGGGGGGCATACGAGCAGTACTTC. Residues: CASSLAWVRGAYEQYF.

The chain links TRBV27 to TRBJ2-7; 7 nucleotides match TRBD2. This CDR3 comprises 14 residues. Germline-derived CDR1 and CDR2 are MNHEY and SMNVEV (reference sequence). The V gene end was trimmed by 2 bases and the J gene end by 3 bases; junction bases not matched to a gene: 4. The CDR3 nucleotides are TGTGCCAGCAGTTTAGGGAGGGTCAGCTACGAGCAGTACTTC. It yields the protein CASSLGRVSYEQYF.

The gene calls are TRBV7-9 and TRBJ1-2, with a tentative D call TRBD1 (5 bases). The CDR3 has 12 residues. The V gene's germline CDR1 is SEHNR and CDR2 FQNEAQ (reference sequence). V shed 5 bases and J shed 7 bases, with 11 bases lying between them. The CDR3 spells CASSQGESGYTF. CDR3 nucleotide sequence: TGTGCCAGCAGCCAGGGCGAGTCTGGCTACACCTTC.

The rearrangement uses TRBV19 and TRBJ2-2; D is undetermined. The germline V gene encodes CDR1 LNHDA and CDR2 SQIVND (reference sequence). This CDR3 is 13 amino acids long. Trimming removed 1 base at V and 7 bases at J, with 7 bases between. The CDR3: CASSIGLGGELFF. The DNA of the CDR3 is TGTGCCAGTAGTATAGGCCTCGGCGGGGAGCTGTTTTTT.

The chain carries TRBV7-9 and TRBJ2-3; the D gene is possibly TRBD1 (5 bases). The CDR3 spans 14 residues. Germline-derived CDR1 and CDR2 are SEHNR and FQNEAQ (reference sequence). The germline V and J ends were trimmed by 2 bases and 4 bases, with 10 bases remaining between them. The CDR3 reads CASSLKGAADTQYF. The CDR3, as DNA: TGTGCCAGCAGCTTAAAAGGGGCAGCAGATACGCAGTATTTT.

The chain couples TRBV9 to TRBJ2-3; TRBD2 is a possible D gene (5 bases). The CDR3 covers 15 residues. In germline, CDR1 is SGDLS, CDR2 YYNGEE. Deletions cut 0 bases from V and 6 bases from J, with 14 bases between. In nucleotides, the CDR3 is TGTGCCAGCAGCGTAGACGGCCAGCCGGGGGATACGCAGTATTTT. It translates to CASSVDGQPGDTQYF. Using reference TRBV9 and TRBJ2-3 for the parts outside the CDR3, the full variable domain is DSGVTQTPKHLITATGQRVTLRCSPRSGDLSVYWYQQSLDQGLQFLIQYYNGEERAKGNILERFSAQQFPDLHSELNLSSLELGDSALYFCASSVDGQPGDTQYFGPGTRLTVL.

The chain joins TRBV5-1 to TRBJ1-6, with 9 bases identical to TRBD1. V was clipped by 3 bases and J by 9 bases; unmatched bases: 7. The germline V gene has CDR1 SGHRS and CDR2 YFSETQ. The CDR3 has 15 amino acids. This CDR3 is CASSSGQGRFSPLHF. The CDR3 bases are TGCGCCAGCAGCTCGGGACAGGGACGGTTTTCACCCCTCCACTTT.

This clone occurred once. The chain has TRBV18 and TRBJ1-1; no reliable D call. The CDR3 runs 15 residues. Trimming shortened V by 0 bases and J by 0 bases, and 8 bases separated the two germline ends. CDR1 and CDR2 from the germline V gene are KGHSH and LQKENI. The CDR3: CASSPPEIMNTEAFF. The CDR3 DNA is TGTGCCAGCTCACCACCAGAGATCATGAACACTGAAGCTTTCTTT.

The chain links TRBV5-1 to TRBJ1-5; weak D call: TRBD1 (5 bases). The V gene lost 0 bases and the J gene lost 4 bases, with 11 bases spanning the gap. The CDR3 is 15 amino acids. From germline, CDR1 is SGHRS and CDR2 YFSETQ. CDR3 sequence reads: CASSLEGSKNQPQHF. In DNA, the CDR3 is TGCGCCAGCAGCTTGGAGGGGTCAAAGAATCAGCCCCAGCATTTT.

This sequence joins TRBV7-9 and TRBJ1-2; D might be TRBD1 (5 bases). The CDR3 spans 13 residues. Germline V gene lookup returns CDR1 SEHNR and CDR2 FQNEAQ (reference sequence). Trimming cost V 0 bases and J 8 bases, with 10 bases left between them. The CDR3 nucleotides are TGTGCCAGCAGCTTAGCAGGGGCGTACGGCTACACCTTC. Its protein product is CASSLAGAYGYTF.

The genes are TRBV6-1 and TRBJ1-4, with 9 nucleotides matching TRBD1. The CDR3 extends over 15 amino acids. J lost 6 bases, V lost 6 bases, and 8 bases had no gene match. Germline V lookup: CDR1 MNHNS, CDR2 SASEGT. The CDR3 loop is CASSPTGTGYEKLFF. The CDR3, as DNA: TGTGCCAGCAGCCCGACCGGGACAGGGTATGAAAAACTGTTTTTT.

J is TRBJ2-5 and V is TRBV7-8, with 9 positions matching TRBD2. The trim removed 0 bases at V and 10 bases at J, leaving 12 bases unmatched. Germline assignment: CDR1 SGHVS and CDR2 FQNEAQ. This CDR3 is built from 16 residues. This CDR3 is CASSLARGLAVVSQYF. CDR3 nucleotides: TGTGCCAGCAGCTTAGCGAGGGGACTAGCTGTTGTGAGCCAGTACTTC.

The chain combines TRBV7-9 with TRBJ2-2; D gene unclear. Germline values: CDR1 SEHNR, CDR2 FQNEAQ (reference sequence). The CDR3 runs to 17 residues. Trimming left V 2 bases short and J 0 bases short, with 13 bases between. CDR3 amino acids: CASSLSGGLTNTGELFF. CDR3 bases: TGTGCCAGCAGCTTATCAGGCGGCTTAACGAACACCGGGGAGCTGTTTTTT.

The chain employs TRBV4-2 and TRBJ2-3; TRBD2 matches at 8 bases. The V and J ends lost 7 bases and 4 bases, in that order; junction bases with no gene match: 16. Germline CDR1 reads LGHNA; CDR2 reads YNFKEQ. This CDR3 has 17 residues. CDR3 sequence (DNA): TGTGCCAGCACTCAACTTGTAGCGGGGCCGGGGTCAGATACGCAGTATTTT. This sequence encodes CASTQLVAGPGSDTQYF.

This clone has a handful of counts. The CDR3 coding sequence is TGTGCCAGCTCAGCCGGGACAGGGAGGAATTCACCCCTCCACTTT. Protein product: CASSAGTGRNSPLHF. The V call is TRBV18, the J call TRBJ1-6; TRBD1 agrees at 9 bases. V was pared by 5 bases and J by 7 bases, with 6 bases of the junction left unmatched. The CDR3 has 15 residues. Per germline, CDR1 KGHSH and CDR2 LQKENI.

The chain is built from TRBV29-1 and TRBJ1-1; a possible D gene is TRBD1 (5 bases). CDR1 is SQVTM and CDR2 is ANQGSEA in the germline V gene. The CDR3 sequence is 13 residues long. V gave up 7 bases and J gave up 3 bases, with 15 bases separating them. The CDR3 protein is CSGQIGGYTEAFF. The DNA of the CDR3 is TGCAGCGGTCAAATCGGGGGGTACACTGAAGCTTTCTTT.

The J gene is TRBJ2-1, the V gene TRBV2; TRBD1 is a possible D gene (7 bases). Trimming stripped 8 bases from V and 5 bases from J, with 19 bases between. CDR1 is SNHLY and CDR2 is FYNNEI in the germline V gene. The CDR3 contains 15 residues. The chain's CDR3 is CASSSRRGLNNEQFF. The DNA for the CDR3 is TGTGCCAGCTCCTCCCGGAGGGGGCTAAACAATGAGCAGTTCTTC.

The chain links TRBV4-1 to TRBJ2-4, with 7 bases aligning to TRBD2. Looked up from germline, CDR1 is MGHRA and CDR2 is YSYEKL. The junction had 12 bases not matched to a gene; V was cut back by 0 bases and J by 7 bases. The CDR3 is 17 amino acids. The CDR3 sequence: CASSQDGRGRGRNIQYF. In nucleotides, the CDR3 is TGCGCCAGCAGCCAAGATGGGAGAGGGAGGGGTAGGAACATTCAGTACTTC.

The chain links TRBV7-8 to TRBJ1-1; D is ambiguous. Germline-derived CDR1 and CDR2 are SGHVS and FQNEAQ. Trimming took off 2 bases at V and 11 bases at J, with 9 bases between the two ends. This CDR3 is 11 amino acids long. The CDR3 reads CASSLWSEAFF. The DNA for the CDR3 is TGTGCCAGCAGCTTATGGTCGGAGGCTTTCTTT.

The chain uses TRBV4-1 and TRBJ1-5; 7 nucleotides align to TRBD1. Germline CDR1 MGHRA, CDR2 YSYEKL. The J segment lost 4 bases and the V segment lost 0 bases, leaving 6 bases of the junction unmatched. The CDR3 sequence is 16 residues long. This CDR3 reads CASSQDWEGANQPQHF. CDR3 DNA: TGCGCCAGCAGCCAAGATTGGGAGGGGGCAAATCAGCCCCAGCATTTT.